The 28 T cell receptor beta chains listed next were all sequenced from one sample in a study of CD4 and CD8 cells across lung adenocarcinoma regions (dated by TCRdb to the late 2010s). Receptor amplification or capture employed PCR. The instrument given in TCRdb is HiSeq X Ten. TCRdb passed the public sequencing reads through fastp at Q25 and MiXCR, retaining productive beta sequences. Entries that share a CDR3 protein sequence are merged under the most common genes and DNA. A total of 20,000 to 25,000 distinct CDR3 sequences appear in this sample, around half of them only once. The ten largest clones add up to 27% of the sample. The sequencing sample was made of CD8+ T cells from the center of a lung tumor. What the cell subset or site label conveys for this sample: tumor center region. The receptors here all came from a female donor with lung adenocarcinoma. The CD4 and CD8 labels of this study may be unreliable.

This clonotype has only a few counts. This chain uses TRBV25-1 with TRBJ1-1; TRBD1 matches at 7 bases. This CDR3 is built from 15 residues. CDR1 MGHDK and CDR2 SYGVNS come from the germline V gene. J gave up 5 bases and V 3 bases, and 9 bases lay outside the gene matches. The DNA of the CDR3 is TGTGCCAGCAGTGAGGCGACAGGGAGGGTAACTGAAGCTTTCTTT. Protein product: CASSEATGRVTEAFF. Filled out from reference TRBV25-1 and TRBJ1-1, the complete variable domain reads EADIYQTPRYLVIGTGKKITLECSQTMGHDKMYWYQQDPGMELHLIHYSYGVNSTEKGDLSSESTVSRIRTEHFPLTLESARPSHTSQYLCASSEATGRVTEAFFGQGTRLTVV.

V gene TRBV6-1 combines with J gene TRBJ2-4; D uncertain. The CDR3 runs 16 residues. The V and J ends lost 7 bases and 13 bases respectively, with 29 bases between them. Germline assignment: CDR1 MNHNS and CDR2 SASEGT. CDR3 amino acids: CASTELERRDQNTQYF. Here the CDR3 DNA reads TGTGCCAGCACTGAGCTGGAGAGACGTGACCAAAACACCCAGTACTTC.

At least ten counts were recorded for this clonotype. V and J are TRBV10-1 and TRBJ2-3, with D unresolved. This CDR3 has 15 residues. Trimming took off 2 bases at V and 4 bases at J, with 13 bases between the two ends. Germline V gene data show CDR1 as WNHNN and CDR2 as SYGVQD (reference sequence). CDR3 in amino acids: CASSEPGSGADTQYF. DNA of the CDR3: TGCGCCAGCAGTGAGCCAGGATCCGGAGCAGATACGCAGTATTTT.

The rearrangement uses TRBV6-1 and TRBJ2-3, with D hard to call. V dropped 9 bases and J dropped 3 bases, with 22 bases sitting between them. The germline CDR1 and CDR2 sequences are MNHNS and SASEGT. The CDR3 runs to 16 residues. The CDR3 nucleotides are TGTGCCAGTAGTCCAATGGCCTCGGGTGCGACAGATACGCAGTATTTT. Its protein is CASSPMASGATDTQYF.

Comments on this clonotype: A read error may account for a junction end that differs from germline. This chain joins TRBV27 and TRBJ2-3; tentatively, D is TRBD2 (6 bases). The CDR3 is made up of 15 amino acids. Germline V lookup: CDR1 MNHEY, CDR2 SMNVEV (reference sequence). CDR3 nucleotides: TGTGCCAGGAGGCAGCGGGTCGGACTCCCAGATACGCAGTACTTT. Translation gives CARRQRVGLPDTQYF.

This clonotype is labeled as medium-sized. The genes are TRBV6-1 and TRBJ2-2; D is possibly TRBD1 (6 bases). Trimming stripped 3 bases from V and 1 base from J, with 9 bases between. The CDR3 consists of 15 residues. CDR1 and CDR2 from the germline V gene are MNHNS and SASEGT. The CDR3 reads CASSDTGLNTGELFF. CDR3 sequence (DNA): TGTGCCAGCAGTGATACAGGGTTGAACACCGGGGAGCTGTTTTTT.

The chain joins TRBV27 to TRBJ2-4; 8 bases match TRBD2. The CDR3 loop spans 13 amino acids. Germline V gene sequence: CDR1 MNHEY, CDR2 SMNVEV (reference sequence). The CDR3: CASGGRGQNIQYF. In DNA, the CDR3 is TGTGCGAGCGGGGGCCGTGGCCAAAACATTCAGTACTTC.

In its sample, this clonotype was seen many times. The chain joins TRBV5-1 to TRBJ2-1; TRBD1 might be the D (5 bases). The J call may be wrong; the DNA end is better matched by TRBJ2-7. The CDR3 consists of 15 residues. The germline V gene has CDR1 SGHRS and CDR2 YFSETQ. The CDR3 DNA reads as TGCGCCAGCAGACAAACCACGGCAGGGACCTACGAGCAGTACTTC. Translated, it gives CASRQTTAGTYEQYF.

This clonotype was detected once. The CDR3 spells CATKGHSLYNEQFF. In nucleotides, the CDR3 is TGTGCCACCAAGGGACATTCACTTTACAATGAGCAGTTCTTC. The V and J genes are TRBV27 and TRBJ2-1, with a weak D call TRBD1 (6 bases). V lost 10 bases and J 4 bases, leaving 17 bases between the germline ends. The CDR3 consists of 14 residues. CDR1 is MNHEY, CDR2 SMNVEV, per germline (reference sequence).

V usage is TRBV6-1 and J usage is TRBJ2-3; the D gene could be TRBD1 or TRBD2 (6 bases each). The J call could be wrong; TRBJ2-7 is a better fit for the DNA end. The CDR3 length is 16 residues. The germline CDR1 and CDR2 sequences are MNHNS and SASEGT. CDR3 amino acids: CASGGDGGGATDTQYF. DNA of the CDR3: TGTGCCAGCGGGGGAGACGGGGGCGGGGCGACAGATACGCAGTACTTC.

The J gene is TRBJ1-1, the V gene TRBV14; D remains unclear. With 5 bases removed from V and 0 bases from J, the gap between germline ends came to 7 bases. From germline, CDR1 is SGHDN and CDR2 FVKESK. The CDR3 consists of 13 residues. CDR3 in amino acids: CASSWSLNTEAFF. DNA for the CDR3: TGTGCCAGCAGCTGGAGCCTGAACACTGAAGCTTTCTTT.

The chain couples TRBV6-1 to TRBJ2-3; TRBD2 is a possible D gene (5 bases). CDR1 is MNHNS, CDR2 SASEGT, per germline. Trimming removed 5 bases from V and 2 bases from J, with 14 bases in between. The CDR3 spans 15 residues. The CDR3 sequence: CASSPKGRVTDTQYF. The DNA of the CDR3 is TGTGCCAGCAGTCCCAAAGGGCGGGTCACAGATACGCAGTATTTT.

A few counts support this clonotype. The CDR3 nucleotides are TGTGCCAGCAGTTACTTGGGCGGACGCAATGAGCAGTTCTTC. Its translation: CASSYLGGRNEQFF. The chain combines TRBV6-5 with TRBJ2-1; the D is unclear. CDR1 MNHEY and CDR2 SVGAGI come from the germline V gene. The V gene lost 1 base and the J gene lost 6 bases, with 10 bases spanning the gap. The CDR3 sequence is 14 residues long.

This chain joins TRBV14 and TRBJ2-5; a possible D gene is TRBD1 (6 bases). V lost 5 bases to trimming and J lost 5 bases, with 12 bases between them. CDR3 size: 13 residues. Germline CDR1 reads SGHDN; CDR2 reads FVKESK. The CDR3 nucleotides read TGTGCCAGCAGCGAGACGAGGGGGGAGACCCAGTACTTC. Translation: CASSETRGETQYF. Filled out from reference TRBV14 and TRBJ2-5, the complete variable domain reads EAGVTQFPSHSVIEKGQTVTLRCDPISGHDNLYWYRRVMGKEIKFLLHFVKESKQDESGMPNNRFLAERTGGTYSTLKVQPAELEDSGVYFCASSETRGETQYFGPGTRLLVL.

V is TRBV10-3 and J is TRBJ2-3, with D unclear. Trimming took off 0 bases at V and 9 bases at J, with 16 bases between the two ends. The CDR3 spans 15 residues. CDR1 ENHRY and CDR2 SYGVKD come from the germline V gene. The CDR3 DNA reads as TGTGCCATCAGTGAGTCGGGCCGCCGCCAAGAGACGCAGTATTTT. Translating gives CAISESGRRQETQYF.

Comment on this clonotype: An end of the junction does not agree with germline; a read error may underlie this. This chain joins TRBV27 and TRBJ2-5; 9 bases are a match to TRBD1. Per germline, CDR1 MNHEY and CDR2 SMNVEV (reference sequence). This CDR3 is built from 15 residues. As DNA, the CDR3 is TGTGCCAGGGGGCGCGGGGACAGGGACCCAGAGACGCAGTACTTC. It encodes CARGRGDRDPETQYF.

Comment on this clonotype: At one boundary the junction diverges from the germline segment, which might be a read error. The chain combines TRBV27 with TRBJ2-3; no firm D call. Looked up from germline, CDR1 is MNHEY and CDR2 is SMNVEV (reference sequence). The CDR3 consists of 11 residues. The CDR3 here is CGLGPQDTQYF. The CDR3 DNA reads as TGTGGGCTCGGTCCCCAAGATACTCAGTATTTT.

The table lists this clonotype with a few counts. V is TRBV4-1 and J is TRBJ2-2; 8 nucleotides match TRBD1. The CDR3 contains 16 residues. J lost 0 bases, V lost 4 bases, and 4 bases had no gene match. Germline loops: CDR1 MGHRA, CDR2 YSYEKL. The CDR3 loop is CASSPDRGANTGELFF. The CDR3 nucleotides are TGCGCCAGCAGCCCAGACAGGGGAGCGAACACCGGGGAGCTGTTTTTT.

This clonotype showed up just a few times. The J gene is TRBJ1-5, the V gene TRBV27; no firm D call. Germline V gives CDR1 MNHEY, CDR2 SMNVEV (reference sequence). The CDR3 sequence is 13 residues long. Trimming took off 6 bases at V and 6 bases at J, with 12 bases between the two ends. The CDR3 bases are TGTGCCAGCAGACCTTCCCAGAGTCAGCCCCAGCATTTT. Its protein is CASRPSQSQPQHF.

The rearrangement uses TRBV6-1 and TRBJ2-3; D perhaps matches TRBD2 (5 bases). Germline V lookup: CDR1 MNHNS, CDR2 SASEGT. The germline V and J ends were trimmed by 0 bases and 1 base, with 14 bases remaining between them. The CDR3 is 17 residues long. The CDR3 DNA follows: TGTGCCAGCAGTGAAGCATTGGTAGGACTCGGCACAGATACGCAGTATTTT. Translated: CASSEALVGLGTDTQYF.

This clonotype appeared once. This chain links TRBV11-2 with TRBJ1-2, with 9 nucleotides matching TRBD1. The CDR3 totals 17 residues. Germline assignment: CDR1 SGHAT and CDR2 FQNNGV. Trimming at V came to 5 bases and at J to 8 bases, leaving 18 bases not matched to a gene. This CDR3 reads CASSPPTTLGTGQGYTF. CDR3 sequence (DNA): TGTGCCAGCAGCCCACCGACTACCCTTGGGACAGGGCAGGGCTACACCTTC.

Ten or more counts support this clonotype. The rearrangement links TRBV11-1 to TRBJ2-1; D may be TRBD2 (5 bases). The germline V gene encodes CDR1 SGHAT and CDR2 FQDESV (reference sequence). Trimming removed 5 bases at V and 6 bases at J, with 8 bases between. This CDR3 has 12 amino acids. As DNA, the CDR3 is TGTGCCAGCAGCCCCACTAGCAATGAGCAGTTCTTC. Translating it yields CASSPTSNEQFF.

The J gene is TRBJ2-1, the V gene TRBV10-3; D call uncertain. In germline, CDR1 is ENHRY, CDR2 SYGVKD. V was clipped by 10 bases and J by 0 bases, with 19 bases between them. The CDR3 has 16 amino acids. CDR3 bases: TGTGCCAACCTACCCCCGTCGCGTCCCTCCTACAATGAGCAGTTCTTC. This gives the protein CANLPPSRPSYNEQFF.

The chain employs TRBV3-1 and TRBJ2-1; D is undetermined. Germline CDR1 LGHDT, CDR2 YNNKEL (reference sequence). CDR3 length: 14 amino acids. V lost 0 bases, J lost 10 bases, and 13 bases lay in between. The CDR3 region is CASSQDIAFGEQFF. CDR3 in DNA: TGTGCCAGCAGCCAAGATATCGCTTTCGGCGAGCAGTTCTTC.

This clonotype has a handful of counts. The chain links TRBV4-1 to TRBJ2-3; D is unclear. The V and J ends lost 0 bases and 1 base respectively, with 11 bases between them. This CDR3 spans 16 amino acids. CDR1 MGHRA and CDR2 YSYEKL come from the germline V gene. The DNA for the CDR3 is TGCGCCAGCAGCCAAGATCGGGTCACTCGCACAGATACGCAGTATTTT. It yields the protein CASSQDRVTRTDTQYF.

Sample share makes this clonotype large. The chain uses TRBV10-3 and TRBJ2-3, with D possibly TRBD2 on 6 matching bases. V was cut by 2 bases and J by 3 bases, with 12 bases left in between. This CDR3 is built from 15 residues. In germline, CDR1 is ENHRY, CDR2 SYGVKD. The CDR3 protein is CAISEGGGTTDTQYF. In DNA form, the CDR3 reads TGTGCCATCAGTGAGGGTGGCGGGACGACAGATACGCAGTATTTT.

In nucleotides, the CDR3 is TGTGCCGGAACTTTCGACGGTCCGGAGCAGTACTTC. It is translated as CAGTFDGPEQYF. The rearrangement uses TRBV30 and TRBJ2-4, with D uncertain. The germline CDR1 and CDR2 sequences are GTSNPN and SVGIG (reference sequence). CDR3 length equals 12 residues. The ends were cut back, 8 bases at V and 13 bases at J, with 21 bases in the middle. The complete variable domain, with remaining parts taken from reference TRBV30 and TRBJ2-4, reads SQTIHQWPATLVQPVGSPLSLECTVEGTSNPNLYWYRQAAGRGLQLLFYSVGIGQISSEVPQNLSASRPQDRQFILSSKKLLLSDSGFYLCAGTFDGPEQYFGAGTRLSVL.

As concerns this clonotype: At one boundary the junction diverges from the germline segment, which might be a read error. The chain couples TRBV5-1 to TRBJ2-1; 7 nucleotides match TRBD2. The germline gives CDR1 SGHRS, CDR2 YFSETQ. The CDR3 length is 15 residues. The CDR3 DNA reads TGCGCCAGCAGCTTTCAGTGGGGAGCGGGACGGGCCGGGTACTTC. Translation: CASSFQWGAGRAGYF.